The 30 T cell receptor beta chains listed next were all sequenced from one sample in a study of spatial heterogeneity in lung cancer. Noted time point: sample taken at primary tumor resection. Frozen PBMC, nontumor lung or tumor provided whole RNA, which was sequenced unsorted. TCRdb reprocessed the 5' RACE reads via MiXCR and lists one record per CDR3 protein. In the table there are 40,000 or so distinct CDR3 sequences, roughly 8% of which are singletons. Sample: PBMCs, taken at surgery. Receptor source: a male donor with early-stage non-small cell lung cancer.

This clonotype was picked up a small number of times. The chain couples TRBV7-9 to TRBJ1-2; 7 nucleotides match TRBD1. Trimming removed 5 bases from V and 5 bases from J; junction bases left unmatched: 5. The CDR3 is 13 residues long. Germline V gene lookup returns CDR1 SEHNR and CDR2 FQNEAQ (reference sequence). The chain's CDR3 is CASSPGQTYGYTF. The CDR3 DNA follows: TGTGCCAGCAGCCCGGGACAGACTTATGGCTACACCTTC. The whole variable domain, remainder taken from reference TRBV7-9 and TRBJ1-2, is DTGVSQNPRHKITKRGQNVTFRCDPISEHNRLYWYRQTLGQGPEFLTYFQNEAQLEKSRLLSDRFSAERPKGSFSTLEIQRTEQGDSAMYLCASSPGQTYGYTFGSGTRLTVV.

In its sample, this clonotype was seen many times. The CDR3 is CASSFSGRGQETQYF. The CDR3 DNA follows: TGCGCCAGCAGCTTCAGCGGGAGAGGGCAAGAGACCCAGTACTTC. The rearrangement uses TRBV5-1 and TRBJ2-5; TRBD2 matches at 8 bases. The germline V gene has CDR1 SGHRS and CDR2 YFSETQ. The CDR3 is made up of 15 amino acids. With 2 bases clipped from V and 2 bases from J, the junction kept 5 bases outside the gene matches.

The chain employs TRBV13 and TRBJ2-5, with D possibly TRBD2 on 6 matching bases. The CDR3 consists of 14 residues. Germline loops: CDR1 PRHDT, CDR2 FYEKMQ (reference sequence). The germline V and J ends were trimmed by 0 bases and 5 bases, with 10 bases remaining between them. CDR3: CASSLGGSGETQYF. The CDR3 bases are TGTGCCAGCAGCTTAGGAGGCAGCGGGGAGACCCAGTACTTC.

Remarks on this clonotype: A much more abundant neighbour one base away suggests this may be a read error. It is likely a read error, because the conserved phenylalanine at the end of the CDR3 is missing. The genes are TRBV7-2 and TRBJ2-1; D is unresolved. The CDR3 totals 13 residues. Looked up from germline, CDR1 is SGHTA and CDR2 is FQGNSA. V was shortened by 4 bases and J by 5 bases, with 9 bases between the two germline ends. The CDR3 spells CASSSSRDNEQFS. The CDR3 DNA reads TGTGCCAGCAGCTCCTCTAGGGACAATGAGCAGTTCTCC.

This clonotype came up many times. The chain couples TRBV7-6 to TRBJ2-7, with 9 bases aligning to TRBD1. The CDR3 covers 16 residues. Trimming took 5 bases from V and 5 from J; bases not matched to a gene: 13. Germline-derived CDR1 and CDR2 are SGHVS and FNYEAQ. DNA for the CDR3: TGTGCCAGCAGCCCGTTTCTAGGGACAGGGCCTAACGAGCAGTACTTC. Residues: CASSPFLGTGPNEQYF. Variable domain in full (rest from reference TRBV7-6 and TRBJ2-7): GAGVSQSPRYKVTKRGQDVALRCDPISGHVSLYWYRQALGQGPEFLTYFNYEAQQDKSGLPNDRFSAERPEGSISTLTIQRTEQRDSAMYRCASSPFLGTGPNEQYFGPGTRLTVT.

This clonotype was detected many times. The chain is built from TRBV14 and TRBJ2-3; D is unclear. CDR3 length equals 15 residues. V was shortened by 0 bases and J by 2 bases, with 9 bases between the two germline ends. CDR1 and CDR2 (germline): SGHDN, FVKESK. CDR3 in amino acids: CASSQDYYITDTQYF. CDR3 in DNA: TGTGCCAGCAGCCAAGACTATTATATCACAGATACGCAGTATTTT. Complete variable domain (other parts from reference TRBV14 and TRBJ2-3): EAGVTQFPSHSVIEKGQTVTLRCDPISGHDNLYWYRRVMGKEIKFLLHFVKESKQDESGMPNNRFLAERTGGTYSTLKVQPAELEDSGVYFCASSQDYYITDTQYFGPGTRLTVL.

This clonotype came up many times. This rearrangement joins TRBV6-1 to TRBJ2-7, with D unclear. The CDR3 spans 13 residues. V dropped 6 bases and J dropped 6 bases, with 15 bases sitting between them. Germline CDR1 is MNHNS and CDR2 is SASEGT. The CDR3 reads CASSEVRVGEQYV. The CDR3 bases are TGTGCCAGCAGCGAGGTTCGGGTCGGCGAGCAGTACGTC.

This clonotype was picked up many times. The chain uses TRBV6-1 and TRBJ2-7; no definite D call. Between the trimmed V and J ends, which lost 7 bases and 1 base, there was a span of 17 bases. The germline V gene encodes CDR1 MNHNS and CDR2 SASEGT. The CDR3 is 15 residues long. The CDR3 DNA sequence: TGTGCCAGCACTCTACAAGAGGCAGCTTCCTACGAGCAGTACTTC. Protein product: CASTLQEAASYEQYF.

This clonotype was counted ten times or more. CDR3 nucleotides: TGTGCCAGCGGAACACAGGGGGCGCGGGAGCAGTACGTC. Its protein product is CASGTQGAREQYV. The chain recombines TRBV3-1 with TRBJ2-7; 9 bases are a match to TRBD1. Per germline, CDR1 LGHDT and CDR2 YNNKEL (reference sequence). Losses at the gene ends were 8 bases for V and 7 bases for J; bases not matched to a gene: 9. The CDR3 contains 13 residues.

This sequence joins TRBV27 and TRBJ2-7, with D possibly TRBD1 on 6 matching bases. Trimming left V 3 bases short and J 3 bases short, with 15 bases between. The length of the CDR3 is 15 residues. The germline V gene encodes CDR1 MNHEY and CDR2 SMNVEV (reference sequence). Here the CDR3 DNA reads TGTGCCAGCAGTTTTCGGGCGAGAGGGGGCTACGAGCAGTACGTC. Its protein is CASSFRARGGYEQYV.

This chain connects TRBV30 to TRBJ2-1; 8 positions agree with TRBD2. The CDR3 has 14 residues. CDR1 is GTSNPN, CDR2 SVGIG, per germline (reference sequence). V shed 2 bases and J 8 bases; nucleotides not matched to a gene: 8. CDR3 loop: CAWSRGGTLYEQFF. The CDR3 nucleotides are TGTGCCTGGAGTCGGGGGGGAACCTTGTATGAGCAGTTCTTC.

The sample holds many counts of this clonotype. The CDR3 DNA is TGTGCCAGCAGGGCGACTAGCGGGGTTTGGGGAGATACGCAGTATTTT. Its protein product is CASRATSGVWGDTQYF. The chain carries TRBV2 and TRBJ2-3; TRBD2 matches at 11 bases. The CDR3 has 16 residues. Trimming took 6 bases from V and 5 from J; bases not matched to a gene: 10. The germline CDR1 and CDR2 sequences are SNHLY and FYNNEI.

The chain is built from TRBV15 and TRBJ2-7; tentatively, D is TRBD2 (6 bases). Germline lookup yields CDR1 LNHNV and CDR2 YYDKDF (reference sequence). Trimming stripped 5 bases from V and 0 bases from J, with 14 bases between. CDR3 size: 15 residues. CDR3 bases: TGTGCCACCAGCCCGGGACTGAGAAGCTCCTACGAGCAGTACTTC. Translated, it gives CATSPGLRSSYEQYF.

This clonotype has at least ten counts. This sequence joins TRBV29-1 and TRBJ1-1, with D maybe TRBD1 (6 bases). Germline V gives CDR1 SQVTM, CDR2 ANQGSEA. V was cut by 4 bases and J by 0 bases, with 24 bases left in between. The CDR3 is made up of 18 amino acids. CDR3 residues: CSVGVGGTFYGMNTEAFF. The CDR3 nucleotides read TGCAGCGTTGGAGTAGGGGGGACCTTTTATGGAATGAACACTGAAGCTTTCTTT.

This clonotype was observed many times. Here the CDR3 reads CATSDPSEGFADTQYF. For the CDR3, the DNA is TGTGCCACCAGTGATCCCTCTGAGGGTTTCGCAGATACGCAGTATTTT. The chain recombines TRBV24-1 with TRBJ2-3; a possible D gene is TRBD2 (5 bases). With 3 bases removed from V and 4 bases from J, the gap between germline ends came to 16 bases. The germline V gene encodes CDR1 KGHDR and CDR2 SFDVKD. This CDR3 comprises 16 residues.

At least ten counts were recorded for this clonotype. V usage is TRBV29-1 and J usage is TRBJ1-4; the D gene is possibly TRBD1 (5 bases). Trimming pared 3 bases from V and 8 bases from J, leaving 10 bases between. This CDR3 is 12 amino acids long. The V gene's germline CDR1 is SQVTM and CDR2 ANQGSEA. For the CDR3, the DNA is TGCAGCGTTGACGGACAAGGGGAAAAACTGTTTTTT. This translates into CSVDGQGEKLFF.

This clonotype was counted many times. This chain connects TRBV6-4 to TRBJ2-1, with 11 bases identical to TRBD1. Germline loops: CDR1 MRHNA, CDR2 SNTAGT. The ends lost 2 bases at V and 6 bases at J; junction bases unmatched: 0. The CDR3 is 14 residues long. CDR3 nucleotides: TGTGCCAGCAGTGACGGGACAGGGGGCAATGAGCAGTTCTTC. It encodes CASSDGTGGNEQFF.

This clonotype has ten or more counts. The chain is built from TRBV12-3 or TRBV12-4 and TRBJ1-5, with 10 bases lining up with TRBD1. This CDR3 has 16 residues. V was clipped by 4 bases and J by 5 bases; unmatched bases: 8. CDR3 in DNA: TGTGCCAGCAGTTCTGGAGGGACAGGGGTCCATCAGCCCCAGCATTTT. It specifies CASSSGGTGVHQPQHF.

The chain employs TRBV11-2 and TRBJ2-4; 8 bases agree with TRBD2. Germline CDR1 and CDR2: SGHAT and FQNNGV. The J segment lost 6 bases and the V segment lost 1 base, leaving 8 bases of the junction unmatched. The CDR3 consists of 16 residues. In DNA form, the CDR3 reads TGTGCCAGCAGCTTAGTTCCGGGGGGGGCCCCAAACATTCAGTACTTC. Translated: CASSLVPGGAPNIQYF.

On this clonotype itself: It may be a read error: a sequence one base away is much more abundant. This chain connects TRBV6-6 to TRBJ2-1, with a tentative D call TRBD2 (6 bases). Between the trimmed V and J ends, which lost 5 bases and 8 bases, there was a span of 19 bases. This CDR3 contains 15 residues. Germline V gene sequence: CDR1 MNHNY, CDR2 SVGAGI (reference sequence). The CDR3 DNA sequence: TGTGCCAGCAGTCTACATGAGGGAGGTTACTATGAGCAGTTCTTC. It encodes CASSLHEGGYYEQFF.

This clonotype was observed many times. The chain recombines TRBV5-6 with TRBJ2-3; D unclear. The germline V and J ends were trimmed by 0 bases and 2 bases, with 4 bases remaining between them. In germline, CDR1 is SGHDT, CDR2 YYEEEE. The CDR3 has 13 residues. This CDR3 reads CASSLEPTDTQYF. In nucleotides, the CDR3 is TGTGCCAGCAGCTTGGAACCCACAGATACGCAGTATTTT.

At least ten counts were recorded for this clonotype. V usage is TRBV7-2 and J usage is TRBJ2-5, with TRBD1 identical over 10 bases. The CDR3 runs 15 residues. From germline, CDR1 is SGHTA and CDR2 FQGNSA. V was clipped by 5 bases and J by 5 bases; unmatched bases: 8. The CDR3 spells CASSPRQGAIETQYF. The CDR3 nucleotides are TGTGCCAGCAGCCCTAGACAGGGGGCTATCGAGACCCAGTACTTC. The full variable domain, completed using reference TRBV7-2 and TRBJ2-5, is GAGVSQSPSNKVTEKGKDVELRCDPISGHTALYWYRQSLGQGLEFLIYFQGNSAPDKSGLPSDRFSAERTGGSVSTLTIQRTQQEDSAVYLCASSPRQGAIETQYFGPGTRLLVL.

The sample holds a few counts of this clonotype. Germline is not matched at one junction end, which may reflect a read error. The chain is built from TRBV7-7 and TRBJ2-5, with 8 bases aligning to TRBD2. Germline-derived CDR1 and CDR2 are SSHAT and FNYEAQ (reference sequence). The CDR3 runs 14 residues. CDR3 residues: CASSLAGTVETQYF. The CDR3 bases are TGTGCTAGCAGCTTAGCGGGGACGGTGGAGACCCAGTACTTC.

In this sample, this clonotype turned up many times. This rearrangement joins TRBV29-1 to TRBJ1-1, with TRBD1 as a possible D gene (5 bases). This CDR3 contains 14 residues. CDR1 is SQVTM, CDR2 ANQGSEA, per germline. Trimming removed 6 bases at V and 5 bases at J, with 19 bases between. DNA for the CDR3: TGCAGCGTCTTCACACACCTAGGGGAAACTGAAGCTTTCTTT. This encodes CSVFTHLGETEAFF. The variable domain in full, with the rest retrieved from reference TRBV29-1 and TRBJ1-1, is SAVISQKPSRDICQRGTSLTIQCQVDSQVTMMFWYRQQPGQSLTLIATANQGSEATYESGFVIDKFPISRPNLTFSTLTVSNMSPEDSSIYLCSVFTHLGETEAFFGQGTRLTVV.

This clonotype occurred a few times. This chain links TRBV14 with TRBJ2-1; D is unresolved. Germline CDR1 SGHDN, CDR2 FVKESK. Trimming took 4 bases from V and 0 from J, leaving 7 bases between them. This CDR3 is 14 amino acids long. The CDR3 reads CASSRENSYNEQFF. CDR3 DNA sequence: TGTGCCAGCAGCCGCGAAAACTCCTACAATGAGCAGTTCTTC.

This clonotype was detected ten times or more. The gene calls are TRBV6-2 or TRBV6-3 and TRBJ2-1; 11 positions agree with TRBD2. The germline gives CDR1 MNHEY, CDR2 SVGEGT. V shed 0 bases, J shed 0 bases, and the junction held 13 bases outside the gene matches. CDR3 length equals 21 residues. The CDR3 reads CASSYSKGLAGFISSYNEQFF. CDR3 sequence (DNA): TGTGCCAGCAGTTACTCGAAAGGACTAGCGGGCTTCATCAGCTCCTACAATGAGCAGTTCTTC.

This clonotype was found many times. The gene calls are TRBV4-3 and TRBJ2-4, with 12 nucleotides matching TRBD2. Germline V lookup: CDR1 LGHNA, CDR2 YSLEER. This CDR3 is built from 16 residues. V shed 0 bases, J shed 5 bases, and the junction held 2 bases outside the gene matches. CDR3 sequence reads: CASSQETSGGENIQYF. In DNA, the CDR3 is TGCGCCAGCAGCCAAGAGACTAGCGGGGGCGAAAACATTCAGTACTTC.

This clonotype was counted between two and nine times. The J gene is TRBJ1-2, the V gene TRBV19, with TRBD1 matching 7 bases. The germline gives CDR1 LNHDA, CDR2 SQIVND (reference sequence). With V trimmed by 6 bases and J by 5 bases, 9 bases remained unmatched. The CDR3 is 14 amino acids. DNA for the CDR3: TGTGCCAGTAGCCCCGACAGGGACGGGTATGGCTACACCTTC. It encodes CASSPDRDGYGYTF.

This clonotype has a handful of counts. The chain combines TRBV27 with TRBJ2-1; no firm D call. V lost 0 bases and J 6 bases, leaving 15 bases between the germline ends. The CDR3 has 16 amino acids. Germline lookup yields CDR1 MNHEY and CDR2 SMNVEV (reference sequence). The CDR3: CASSLSSRLTFNEQFF. In DNA, the CDR3 is TGTGCCAGCAGTTTATCTTCCCGCCTCACTTTCAATGAGCAGTTCTTC.

A remark on this clonotype: A much bigger clone sits one base away, suggesting this may be a read error. V gene TRBV5-1 combines with J gene TRBJ2-7, with D unclear. The CDR3 is 12 amino acids. Germline-derived CDR1 and CDR2 are SGHRS and YFSETQ. V was cut by 5 bases and J by 6 bases, with 12 bases left in between. CDR3 sequence reads: CASSQPALEQYF. In DNA form, the CDR3 reads TGCGCCAGCAGTCAGCCGGCGCTCGAGCAGTACTTC.